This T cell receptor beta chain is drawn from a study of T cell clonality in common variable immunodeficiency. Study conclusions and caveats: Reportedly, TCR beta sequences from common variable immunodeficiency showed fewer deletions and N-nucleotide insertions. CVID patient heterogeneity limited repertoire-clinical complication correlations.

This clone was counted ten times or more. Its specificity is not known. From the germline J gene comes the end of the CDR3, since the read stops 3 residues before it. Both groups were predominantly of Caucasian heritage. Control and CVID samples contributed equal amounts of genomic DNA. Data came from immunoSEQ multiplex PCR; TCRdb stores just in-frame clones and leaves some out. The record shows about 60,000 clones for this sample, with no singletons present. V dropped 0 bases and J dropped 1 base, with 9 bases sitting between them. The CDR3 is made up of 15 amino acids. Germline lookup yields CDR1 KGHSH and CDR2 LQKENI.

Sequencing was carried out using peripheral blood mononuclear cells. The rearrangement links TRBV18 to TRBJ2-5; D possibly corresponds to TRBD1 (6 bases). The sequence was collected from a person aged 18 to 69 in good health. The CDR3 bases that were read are TGTGCCAGCTCACCACCCAGGGGCTTCCAAGAGACC. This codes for CASSPPRGFQET. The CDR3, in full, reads CASSPPRGFQETQYF.